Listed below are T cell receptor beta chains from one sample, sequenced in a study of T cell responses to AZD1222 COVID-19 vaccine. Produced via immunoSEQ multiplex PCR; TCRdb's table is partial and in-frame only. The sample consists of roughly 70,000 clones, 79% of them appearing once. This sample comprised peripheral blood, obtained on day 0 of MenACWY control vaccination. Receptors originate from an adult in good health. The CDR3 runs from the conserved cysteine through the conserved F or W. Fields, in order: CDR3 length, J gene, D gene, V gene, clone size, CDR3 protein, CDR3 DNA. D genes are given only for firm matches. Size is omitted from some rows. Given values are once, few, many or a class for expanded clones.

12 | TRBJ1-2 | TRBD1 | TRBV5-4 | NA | CASRGQNYGYTF | TGTGCCAGCAGGGGACAGAACTATGGCTACACCTTC
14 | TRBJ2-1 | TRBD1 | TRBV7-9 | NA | CASSPGQGENEQFF | TGTGCCAGCAGTCCTGGACAGGGTGAAAATGAGCAGTTCTTC
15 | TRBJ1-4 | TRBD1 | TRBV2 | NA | CASSGGDRLNEKLFF | TGTGCCAGCAGTGGAGGGGACAGGCTTAATGAAAAACTGTTTTTT
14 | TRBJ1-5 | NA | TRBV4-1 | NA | CASSQVIANQPQHF | TGCGCCAGCAGCCAAGTTATAGCTAATCAGCCCCAGCATTTT
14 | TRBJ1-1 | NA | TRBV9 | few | CASSPDGGGLKAFF | TGTGCCAGCAGCCCCGACGGGGGAGGGCTTAAAGCTTTCTTT
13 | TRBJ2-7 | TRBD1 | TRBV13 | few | CASSSGQGREQYF | TGTGCCAGCAGCTCCGGACAGGGTAGAGAGCAGTACTTC
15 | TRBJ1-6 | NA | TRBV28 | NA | CASTPMGTRDSPLHF | TGTGCCAGCACTCCCATGGGGACTAGGGATTCACCCCTCCACTTT
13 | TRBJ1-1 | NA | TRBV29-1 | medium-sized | CSVVPGERTEAFF | TGCAGCGTAGTCCCAGGGGAGAGGACTGAAGCTTTCTTT
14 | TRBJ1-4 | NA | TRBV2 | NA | CASSGFATNEKLFF | TGTGCCAGCTCGGGCTTCGCAACTAATGAAAAACTGTTTTTT
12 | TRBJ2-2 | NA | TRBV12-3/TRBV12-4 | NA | CASSPEAGELFF | TGTGCCAGCAGTCCAGAAGCCGGGGAGCTGTTTTTT
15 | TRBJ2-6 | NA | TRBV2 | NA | CASSGHPSGANVLTF | TGTGCCAGCAGTGGACATCCCTCTGGGGCCAACGTCCTGACTTTC
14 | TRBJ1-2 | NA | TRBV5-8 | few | CASSLDLGADGYTF | TGTGCCAGCAGCTTGGATCTGGGGGCTGATGGCTACACCTTC
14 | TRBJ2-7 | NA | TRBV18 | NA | CATKQVEGSYEQYF | TGTGCCACCAAACAGGTTGAGGGGAGCTACGAGCAGTACTTC
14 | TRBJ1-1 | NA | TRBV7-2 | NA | CASSPARLNTEAFF | TGTGCCAGCAGCCCGGCCCGACTGAACACTGAAGCTTTCTTT
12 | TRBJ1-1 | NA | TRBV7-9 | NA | CASTAASVWLLF | TGTGCCAGCACCGCGGCGTCCGTATGGCTTCTCTTT
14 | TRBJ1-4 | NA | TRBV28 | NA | CASSFEQGREKLFF | TGTGCCAGCAGTTTTGAACAGGGAAGGGAAAAACTGTTTTTT
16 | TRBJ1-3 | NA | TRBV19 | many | CASSTRDGASGNTIYF | TGTGCCAGTAGTACTCGGGACGGCGCCTCTGGAAACACCATATATTTT
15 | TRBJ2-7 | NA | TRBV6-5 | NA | CASSPTAQPSSYEHF | TGTGCCAGCAGTCCCACAGCGCAACCCTCTTCCTACGAGCACTTC
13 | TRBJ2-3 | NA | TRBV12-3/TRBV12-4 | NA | CASSRTFTDTQYF | TGTGCCAGCAGCAGGACCTTCACAGATACGCAGTATTTT
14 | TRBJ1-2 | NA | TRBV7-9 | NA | CASSHRGSNYGYTF | TGTGCCAGCAGCCACCGGGGCAGCAACTATGGCTACACCTTC
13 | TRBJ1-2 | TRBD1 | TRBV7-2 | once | CASSSQGARGYTF | TGTGCCAGCAGCTCCCAGGGGGCGCGGGGCTACACCTTC
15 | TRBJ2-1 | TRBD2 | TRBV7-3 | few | CASSRSGDSYNEQFF | TGTGCCAGCAGCCGGAGCGGGGACTCCTACAATGAGCAGTTCTTC
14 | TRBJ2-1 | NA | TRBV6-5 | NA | CASRGGLSYNEQFF | TGTGCCAGCAGAGGGGGACTCTCCTACAATGAGCAGTTCTTC
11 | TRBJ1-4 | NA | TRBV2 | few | CASKGYEKLFF | TGTGCCAGCAAAGGGTATGAAAAACTGTTTTTT
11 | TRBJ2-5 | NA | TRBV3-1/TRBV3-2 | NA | CASSQGETQYF | TGTGCCAGCAGCCAGGGGGAGACCCAGTACTTC
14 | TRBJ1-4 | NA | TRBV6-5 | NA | CASRPGTAGEKLFF | TGTGCCAGCAGGCCCGGGACGGCGGGTGAAAAACTGTTTTTT
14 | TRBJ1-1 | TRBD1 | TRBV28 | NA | CASSLGQGDTEAFF | TGTGCCAGCAGTTTGGGACAGGGAGACACTGAAGCTTTCTTT
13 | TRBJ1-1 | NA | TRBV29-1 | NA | CSTGQSADTEAFF | TGCAGCACCGGACAGTCTGCGGACACTGAAGCTTTCTTT
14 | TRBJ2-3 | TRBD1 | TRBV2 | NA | CASSRTGLTDTQYF | TGTGCCAGCAGCCGGACAGGGCTGACAGATACGCAGTATTTT
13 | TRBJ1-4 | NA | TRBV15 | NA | CATSRAREGKLFF | TGTGCCACCAGCAGAGCAAGGGAAGGAAAACTGTTTTTT
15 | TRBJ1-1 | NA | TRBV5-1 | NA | CASSLGSRMNTEAFF | TGCGCCAGCAGCTTGGGTTCCAGAATGAACACTGAAGCTTTCTTT
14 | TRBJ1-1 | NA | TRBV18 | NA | CASSPPGVSTEAFF | TGTGCCAGCTCACCACCTGGGGTGAGCACTGAAGCTTTCTTT
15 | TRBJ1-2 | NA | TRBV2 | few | CASSPEGQGRSGYTF | TGTGCCAGCAGCCCCGAGGGCCAGGGAAGGTCTGGCTACACCTTC
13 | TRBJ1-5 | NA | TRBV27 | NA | CASSKDRLQPQHF | TGTGCCAGCAGTAAAGACAGGCTTCAGCCCCAGCATTTT
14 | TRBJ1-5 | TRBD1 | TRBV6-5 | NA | CASSYGQGAQPQHF | TGTGCCAGCAGTTACGGGCAGGGGGCTCAGCCCCAGCATTTT
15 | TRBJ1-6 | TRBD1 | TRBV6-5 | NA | CASSTETGINSPLHF | TGTGCCAGCAGTACTGAGACAGGGATTAATTCACCCCTCCACTTT
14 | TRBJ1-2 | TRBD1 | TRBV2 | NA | CASSARTGFSGYTF | TGTGCCAGCAGTGCGCGGACAGGGTTCTCTGGCTACACCTTC
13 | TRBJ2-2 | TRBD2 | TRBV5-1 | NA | CASTRTSGGELFF | TGCGCCAGCACCCGGACTAGCGGCGGGGAGCTGTTTTTT
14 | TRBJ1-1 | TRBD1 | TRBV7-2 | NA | CASSRDRGDAEAFF | TGTGCCAGCAGCAGAGACAGGGGTGACGCTGAAGCTTTCTTT
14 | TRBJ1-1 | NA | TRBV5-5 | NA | CASSLGGGNTEAFF | TGTGCCAGCAGCTTGGGAGGGGGGAACACTGAAGCTTTCTTT
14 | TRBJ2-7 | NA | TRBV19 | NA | CASSRPLKVYEQYF | TGTGCCAGTAGTAGACCCTTAAAGGTCTACGAGCAGTACTTC
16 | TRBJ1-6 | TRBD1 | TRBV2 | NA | CASSEEGALSYSPLHF | TGTGCCAGCAGTGAGGAGGGGGCCCTCTCCTATTCACCCCTCCACTTT
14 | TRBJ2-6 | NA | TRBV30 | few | CAWVRSSGANVLTF | TGTGCCTGGGTCCGTTCCTCTGGGGCCAACGTCCTGACTTTC
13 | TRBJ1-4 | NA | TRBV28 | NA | CASSMTTNEKLFF | TGTGCCAGCAGTATGACAACTAATGAAAAACTGTTTTTT
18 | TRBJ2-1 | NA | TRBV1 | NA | CTSSHGLLAGGHFNEQFF | TGCACCAGCAGCCACGGTCTATTAGCGGGGGGGCACTTCAATGAGCAGTTCTTC
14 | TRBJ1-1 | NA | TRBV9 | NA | CASSVGHPNTEAFF | TGTGCCAGCAGCGTCGGACATCCGAACACTGAAGCTTTCTTT
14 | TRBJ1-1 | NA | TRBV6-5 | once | CASSKRVVNTEAFF | TGTGCCAGCAGCAAAAGGGTGGTGAACACTGAAGCTTTCTTT
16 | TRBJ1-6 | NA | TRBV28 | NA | CASNQGRSSYNSPLHF | TGTGCCAGCAATCAGGGAAGGAGCTCCTATAATTCACCCCTCCACTTT
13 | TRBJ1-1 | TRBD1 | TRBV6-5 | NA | CASRDRDDTEAFF | TGTGCCAGCAGAGACAGGGATGACACTGAAGCTTTCTTT
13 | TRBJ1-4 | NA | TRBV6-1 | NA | CASSESRPEKLFF | TGTGCCAGCAGTGAATCCCGGCCGGAAAAACTGTTTTTT